This T cell receptor (beta chain) was sequenced for a study of cytomegalovirus exposure and HLA in healthy donors. The PCR ran on 60 Vbeta and 13 Jbeta primers. Profiling relied on immunoSEQ multiplex PCR, and the TCRdb table lists in-frame clones only, not all of them. This sample carries 130,000 to 150,000 clones, roughly four fifths of them seen once, and the ten largest clones take around 3.9%. General observations from the study: Generally TCR sequences proved uncommon, though certain public TCRs appeared in numerous donors. Later, TCR association rates were found to vary by HLA locus, highest for DRB1 and lowest for HLA-C. Being productive about 87% or about 30% of the time was typical of most TCR beta V segments in an earlier analysis.

V lost 0 bases and J lost 5; bases outside the gene matches: 12. Germline CDR1 is LGHNA and CDR2 is YSLEER. This CDR3 has 17 amino acids. With respect to this clone: Its antigen is as yet unknown.

Sample: PBMCs. V is TRBV4-3 and J is TRBJ1-1; 7 bases align to TRBD1. The TCR was taken from a man aged 35 to 55 in good health and CMV-seropositive. The CDR3 sequence is CASSQERQGRGGTEAFF. The CDR3 DNA reads TGCGCCAGCAGCCAAGAAAGACAGGGTAGGGGCGGGACTGAAGCTTTCTTT.